This T cell receptor beta chain was documented in a study of T cells in Graves' hyperthyroidism and ophthalmopathy. The wider study: Prior to any treatment, at the point of initial diagnosis, peripheral blood was collected.

The authors took PBMCs from 10 ml fresh peripheral blood. CDR1 is SQVTM, CDR2 ANQGSEA, per germline. After removal of 2 bases from V and 0 bases from J, the junction contained 7 bases not matched to a gene. The CDR3 sequence is 17 residues long. What was amplified from RNA transcripts were TCR beta CDR3 regions. In the first-round RT-PCR of the TCR CDR3, the HTBI primer set was used. MiXCR was run by TCRdb on the multiplex PCR reads, yielding one entry per CDR3 protein. The repertoire includes about 350,000 distinct CDR3 sequences, approximately 13% of them detected once, and roughly 24% sits in the top ten. This clonotype came up many times.

Sequencing was carried out using blood. The genes are TRBV29-1 and TRBJ2-6, with 7 bases that match TRBD2. The receptor comes from a woman in her 30s with Graves' hyperthyroidism. This CDR3 reads CSVEPLAVSSGANVLTF. The CDR3 DNA follows: TGCAGCGTTGAACCTCTAGCGGTGAGCTCTGGGGCCAACGTCCTGACTTTC.